The 20 T cell receptor beta chains in this list originate from one sample, sequenced in a study of vaccination and CD4 T cells after COVID-19. Their target antigens are unknown. Scientists ran DNA taken from cultured CD4+ T cells through the Oncomine TCR Beta short-read assay for sequencing. Each CDR3 protein is one row after TCRdb ran MiXCR on the PCR reads. The table records roughly 14,000 distinct CDR3 sequences, about 40% of them present only once. Treatment in this sample: approximately nine-day PBMC culture with coronavirus spike peptide pools or control peptides (ViraFEST assay). Sample: cultured CD4+ T cells from blood. These receptors originate from a human donor with COVID-19.

In this sample, this clonotype turned up a few times. The CDR3: CSVEKGQGASRLGYTF. The CDR3 DNA reads as TGCAGCGTTGAAAAGGGACAGGGGGCGTCTAGGCTTGGCTACACCTTC. The chain combines TRBV29-1 with TRBJ1-2, with TRBD1 matching over 12 bases. The J segment lost 7 bases and the V segment lost 2 bases, leaving 11 bases of the junction unmatched. Germline loops: CDR1 SQVTM, CDR2 ANQGSEA. This CDR3 is built from 16 residues.

V and J are TRBV7-3 and TRBJ2-3; 7 nucleotides match TRBD2. CDR3 length: 16 amino acids. Germline V gene sequence: CDR1 SGHTA, CDR2 FQGTGA. With V trimmed by 5 bases and J by 1 base, 9 bases remained unmatched. CDR3 DNA sequence: TGTGCCAGCAGCCCCCTTCCGAGCGGGGGCACAGATACGCAGTATTTT. Its protein is CASSPLPSGGTDTQYF.

This sequence joins TRBV24-1 and TRBJ2-1; D is unresolved. Trimming took 4 bases from V and 8 from J, leaving 11 bases between them. The CDR3 totals 13 residues. Germline V gives CDR1 KGHDR, CDR2 SFDVKD. The CDR3: CATSETQTHEQFF. Written as DNA, the CDR3 is TGTGCCACCAGTGAAACCCAAACCCATGAGCAGTTCTTC.

The chain carries TRBV6-1 and TRBJ1-2; no definite D call. The CDR3 has 15 amino acids. V shed 6 bases and J shed 0 bases, with 14 bases lying between them. The germline CDR1 and CDR2 sequences are MNHNS and SASEGT. The CDR3, as DNA: TGTGCCAGCAGGGACGGGGAGTTAGCTAACTATGGCTACACCTTC. Its protein is CASRDGELANYGYTF.

The CDR3: CASISLGQGNYEQYF. The CDR3 DNA reads TGTGCCAGCATCTCACTCGGACAGGGGAATTACGAGCAGTACTTC. The rearrangement links TRBV6-1 to TRBJ2-7, with 9 positions matching TRBD1. Germline V CDR1 and CDR2: MNHNS, SASEGT. The CDR3 length is 15 residues. Trimming took 7 bases from V and 4 from J; bases not matched to a gene: 11.

The chain links TRBV24-1 to TRBJ2-2; 9 bases line up with TRBD2. CDR3 length: 16 residues. Germline V gene lookup returns CDR1 KGHDR and CDR2 SFDVKD. The V and J ends lost 3 bases and 2 bases, in that order; junction bases with no gene match: 3. The CDR3 DNA reads as TGTGCCACCAGTGATCCTAGCGGGGTAAACACCGGGGAGCTGTTTTTT. Translated, it gives CATSDPSGVNTGELFF.

The chain couples TRBV11-3 to TRBJ2-6, with TRBD1 matching over 8 bases. The CDR3 totals 19 residues. Trimming cost V 4 bases and J 0 bases; bases outside gene matches: 11. From germline, CDR1 is SGHNT and CDR2 YENEEA. CDR3: CASSWPVGQGLSGANVLTF. CDR3 DNA sequence: TGTGCCAGCAGCTGGCCCGTTGGACAGGGACTCTCTGGGGCCAACGTCCTGACTTTC.

This clonotype was counted a few times. The genes are TRBV7-2 and TRBJ1-2; TRBD1 is a possible D gene (5 bases). The V and J ends lost 5 bases and 0 bases respectively, with 16 bases between them. The CDR3 has 16 residues. Germline V gene sequence: CDR1 SGHTA, CDR2 FQGNSA. CDR3 bases: TGTGCCAGCAGCATCGGCGGCAGGGTCGCTAACTATGGCTACACCTTC. This gives the protein CASSIGGRVANYGYTF.

This CDR3 is CASSLLDRGSYTF. The CDR3 region has the DNA TGTGCCAGCAGCTTGTTGGACAGGGGCTCCTACACCTTC. J is TRBJ1-2 and V is TRBV5-4, with 9 bases aligning to TRBD1. V lost 1 base, J lost 10 bases, and 5 bases stayed unmatched. Germline CDR1 is SGHNT and CDR2 is YYREEE (reference sequence). This CDR3 is 13 amino acids long.

CDR3 sequence: CASSSGQARQETQYF. The CDR3, as DNA: TGCGCCAGCAGTTCCGGACAGGCGAGACAAGAGACCCAGTACTTC. The chain carries TRBV10-2 and TRBJ2-5; 7 bases map to TRBD1. Germline lookup yields CDR1 WSHSY and CDR2 SAAADI. Unmatched junction bases numbered 8, after V lost 5 bases and J lost 2 bases. This CDR3 contains 15 residues.

By frequency in the sample, this clonotype is large. The genes are TRBV27 and TRBJ2-7, with TRBD1 identical over 11 bases. CDR3 length equals 15 residues. V was clipped by 6 bases and J by 0 bases; unmatched bases: 4. CDR1 MNHEY and CDR2 SMNVEV come from the germline V gene (reference sequence). CDR3: CASSQGQGASYEQYF. The CDR3 DNA is TGTGCCAGCAGCCAAGGACAGGGGGCCTCCTACGAGCAGTACTTC.

The chain combines TRBV19 with TRBJ2-2; D gene uncertain. The V gene's germline CDR1 is LNHDA and CDR2 SQIVND (reference sequence). V lost 0 bases to trimming and J lost 7 bases, with 12 bases between them. There are 15 residues in the CDR3. The CDR3 nucleotides read TGTGCCAGTAGTATAGAGGTCGGCAGATTCGGGGAGCTGTTTTTT. Its translation is CASSIEVGRFGELFF.

The chain couples TRBV27 to TRBJ1-6; unclear D gene. Germline V gene data show CDR1 as MNHEY and CDR2 as SMNVEV (reference sequence). CDR3 length equals 12 residues. V was shortened by 3 bases and J by 9 bases, with 6 bases between the two germline ends. The DNA of the CDR3 is TGTGCCAGCAGTTTCCCAGGTTCACCCCTCCACTTT. This codes for CASSFPGSPLHF.

V gene TRBV3-1 combines with J gene TRBJ1-6; a weak D match, TRBD1 (5 bases). The length of the CDR3 is 16 residues. Trimming shortened V by 1 base and J by 2 bases, and 9 bases separated the two germline ends. The germline CDR1 and CDR2 sequences are LGHDT and YNNKEL (reference sequence). The CDR3 DNA reads as TGTGCCAGCAGCCAAGTCGGCAGGGCCTATAATTCACCCCTCCACTTT. It encodes CASSQVGRAYNSPLHF.

The V call is TRBV28, the J call TRBJ1-5; 9 bases match TRBD1. The CDR3 runs 17 residues. After removal of 5 bases from V and 0 bases from J, the junction contained 8 bases not matched to a gene. Germline CDR1 reads MDHEN; CDR2 reads SYDVKM. The CDR3 spells CASSPGQGRSSNQPQHF. In DNA form, the CDR3 reads TGTGCCAGCAGTCCGGGACAGGGTAGGAGTAGCAATCAGCCCCAGCATTTT.

V is TRBV11-2 and J is TRBJ2-5; no clear D. In germline, CDR1 is SGHAT, CDR2 FQNNGV. The CDR3 consists of 15 residues. Trimming took off 5 bases at V and 0 bases at J, with 13 bases between the two ends. The CDR3, as DNA: TGTGCCAGCAGCCCCCGGACGAACTACCAAGAGACCCAGTACTTC. It specifies CASSPRTNYQETQYF.

The sample holds a few counts of this clonotype. Its ends do not fully match the called genes, so a read error is possible. The V gene is TRBV20-1, the J gene TRBJ1-1; 8 bases match TRBD1. The CDR3 length is 12 residues. Germline CDR1 DFQATT, CDR2 SNEGSKA (reference sequence). CDR3 DNA: TGCAGTGCCCCGGACAGGGCCCCCACACCCCACTTT. Translating it yields CSAPDRAPTPHF.

In the case of this clonotype: One end of the junction is discordant with germline, which a read error may explain. The chain recombines TRBV27 with TRBJ2-7; D may correspond to TRBD1 or TRBD2 (7 bases each). Germline CDR1 reads MNHEY; CDR2 reads SMNVEV (reference sequence). The CDR3 contains 15 residues. The CDR3 region has the DNA TGTGCCAGCCGAAAGCAGGGGGGGAGCTCCCACGAGCAGTACTTC. Its protein product is CASRKQGGSSHEQYF.

This clonotype has just a few counts. This chain uses TRBV20-1 with TRBJ1-4, with 7 positions matching TRBD1. Germline V CDR1 and CDR2: DFQATT, SNEGSKA (reference sequence). Trimming took 6 bases from V and 7 from J; bases not matched to a gene: 11. The CDR3 spans 14 residues. This CDR3 is CSAEDAGGSEKLFF. The CDR3 DNA follows: TGCAGTGCGGAAGACGCAGGGGGGAGTGAAAAACTGTTTTTT.

The rearrangement joins TRBV19 to TRBJ2-1; tentatively, D is TRBD2 (7 bases). This CDR3 comprises 17 residues. In germline, CDR1 is LNHDA, CDR2 SQIVND (reference sequence). V was trimmed by 2 bases and J by 8 bases, leaving 22 bases between them. The CDR3 DNA sequence: TGTGCCAGTAGTATACACCTCGGGGGGCGGGGTACAGATGAGCAGTTCTTC. As protein: CASSIHLGGRGTDEQFF.